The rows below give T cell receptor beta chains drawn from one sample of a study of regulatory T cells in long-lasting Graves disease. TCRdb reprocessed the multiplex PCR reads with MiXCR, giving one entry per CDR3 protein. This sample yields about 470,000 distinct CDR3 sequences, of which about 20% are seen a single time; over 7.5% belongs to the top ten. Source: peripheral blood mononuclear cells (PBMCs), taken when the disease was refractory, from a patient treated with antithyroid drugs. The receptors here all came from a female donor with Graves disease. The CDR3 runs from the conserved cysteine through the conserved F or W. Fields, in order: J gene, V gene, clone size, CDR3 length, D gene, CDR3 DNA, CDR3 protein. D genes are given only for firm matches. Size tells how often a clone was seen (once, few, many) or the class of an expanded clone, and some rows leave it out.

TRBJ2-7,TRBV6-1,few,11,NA,TGTGCCAGCAGCCAATTGATAGAGCAGTACTTC,CASSQLIEQYF
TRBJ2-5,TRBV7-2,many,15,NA,TGTGCCAGCAGCCAAGGGACAACCCTCCAAGAGACCCAGTACTTC,CASSQGTTLQETQYF
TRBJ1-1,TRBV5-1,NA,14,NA,TGCGCCAGCAGCTTATCCCAGGCCGCCGGAATGGTCTTCTTT,CASSLSQAAGMVFF
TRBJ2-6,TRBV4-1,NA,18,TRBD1,TGCGCCAGCAGCGGTCCGGGACAGGGGGATTCTGGGGCCAACGTCCTGACTTTC,CASSGPGQGDSGANVLTF
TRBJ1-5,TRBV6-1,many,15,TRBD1,TGTGCCAGCAGTGAAATTGACAGGGTAGGTCAGCCCCAGCATTTT,CASSEIDRVGQPQHF
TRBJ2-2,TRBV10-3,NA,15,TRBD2,TGTGCCATAAATAGACTAGCGGGCGTCCCCGGGGAGCTGTTTTTT,CAINRLAGVPGELFF
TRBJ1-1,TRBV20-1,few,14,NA,TGCAGTGCTAGAGATCTGGGAGGGTACACTGAAGCTTTCTTT,CSARDLGGYTEAFF
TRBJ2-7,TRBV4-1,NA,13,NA,TGCGCCAGCAGCCCCGGGTCGGAATACGAGCAGTACTTC,CASSPGSEYEQYF
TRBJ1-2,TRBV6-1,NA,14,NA,TGTGCCAGCAGTCCAGCAGGGTTTTCCCATGGCTACACCTTC,CASSPAGFSHGYTF
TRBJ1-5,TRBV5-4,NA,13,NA,TGTGCCAGCAGCGTGACAGGTCAGGGGCCCCAGCATTTT,CASSVTGQGPQHF
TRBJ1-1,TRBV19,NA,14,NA,TGTGCCAGTAGTATTGGGAGACAGAACACTGAAGCTTTCTTT,CASSIGRQNTEAFF
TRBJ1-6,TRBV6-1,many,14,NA,TGTGCCAGCAGTCCGTGGACCAATAATTCACCCCTCCACTTT,CASSPWTNNSPLHF
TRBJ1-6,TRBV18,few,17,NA,TGTGCCAGCTCACCTAGCGGAGACAGTGCCTATAATTCACCCCTCCACTTT,CASSPSGDSAYNSPLHF
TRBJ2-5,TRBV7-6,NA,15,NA,TGTGCCAGCAGCCGAGGGCAGGCCGTACAAGAGACCCAGTACTTC,CASSRGQAVQETQYF
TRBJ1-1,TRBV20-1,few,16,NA,TGCAGTGCTAGATCACGGGGTAGCCTCATGAACACTGAAGCTTTCTTT,CSARSRGSLMNTEAFF
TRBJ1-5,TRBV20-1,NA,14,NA,TGCAGTGCTAGATCCAGGGAAAGAAATCAGCCCCAGCATTTT,CSARSRERNQPQHF
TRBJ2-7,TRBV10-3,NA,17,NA,TGTGCCATCAGTGAGTCGAATAGGGGGGCCATCCCCTACGAGCAGTACTTC,CAISESNRGAIPYEQYF
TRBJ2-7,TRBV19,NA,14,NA,TGTGCCAGTAGTGCGACAATTACCAACTACGAGCAGTACTTC,CASSATITNYEQYF
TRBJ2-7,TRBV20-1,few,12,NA,TGCAGTGCTAGATTGACGACCAGGGAGCAGTACTTC,CSARLTTREQYF
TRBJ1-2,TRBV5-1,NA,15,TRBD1,TGCGCCAGCAGCCCCTGGGGACAGGGGGCCGGGGGCTACACCTTC,CASSPWGQGAGGYTF
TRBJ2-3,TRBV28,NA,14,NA,TGTGCCAGCAGTGACCAGGGTAGCACAGATACGCAGTATTTT,CASSDQGSTDTQYF
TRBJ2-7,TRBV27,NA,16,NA,TGTGCCAGCAGTTTATCAGGCGGTCGAAGCTCCTACGAGCAGTACTTC,CASSLSGGRSSYEQYF
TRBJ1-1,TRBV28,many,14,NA,TGTGCCAGCAGTTTTCTGGGCCTGAACACTGAAGCTTTCTTT,CASSFLGLNTEAFF
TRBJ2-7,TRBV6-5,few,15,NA,TGTGCCAGCAGTTACGCGGCAGGGAGGAGAAACGAGCAGTACTTC,CASSYAAGRRNEQYF
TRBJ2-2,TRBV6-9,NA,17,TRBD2,TGTGCCAGCAGTTACTCGTCGGGAGGGCCGGGCACCGGGGAGCTGTTTTTT,CASSYSSGGPGTGELFF
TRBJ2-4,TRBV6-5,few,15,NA,TGTGCCAGCAGTTCTGCGGGCCCCGTGGGCGGCATTCAGTACTTC,CASSSAGPVGGIQYF
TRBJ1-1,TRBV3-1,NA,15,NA,TGTGCCAGCAGCCCGTCCGGGAGGGCGAACACTGAAGCTTTCTTT,CASSPSGRANTEAFF
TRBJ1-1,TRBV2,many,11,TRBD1,TGTGCCAGCAGGACGGACAGGGCGGCGGTCTTT,CASRTDRAAVF
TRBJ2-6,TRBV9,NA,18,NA,TGTGCCAGCAGCGCAAGGTATACCGTCGGCCTAGGGGCCAACGTCCTGACTTTC,CASSARYTVGLGANVLTF
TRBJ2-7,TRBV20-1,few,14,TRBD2,TGCAGTGCTGATAGCGGGAGGGTCTCCTACGAGCAGTACTTC,CSADSGRVSYEQYF
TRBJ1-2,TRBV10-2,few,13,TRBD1,TGCGCCAGCAGTGACCGACAGGGCTGGGGCTACACCTTC,CASSDRQGWGYTF
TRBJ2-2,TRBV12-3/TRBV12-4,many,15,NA,TGTGCCAGCAGTTTATCCCCCGCGAACACCGGGGAGCTGTTTTTT,CASSLSPANTGELFF
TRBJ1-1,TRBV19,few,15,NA,TGTGCCAGTAGTATAATTCTGGGACAGAACACTGAAGCTTTCTTT,CASSIILGQNTEAFF
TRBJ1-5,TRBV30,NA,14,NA,TGTGCCTGGATCACGATGCAACCCGTCCCCCCCCAGCATTTT,CAWITMQPVPPQHF
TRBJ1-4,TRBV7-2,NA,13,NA,TGTGCCACCTCGAAGACAACTAATGAAAAACTGTTTTTT,CATSKTTNEKLFF
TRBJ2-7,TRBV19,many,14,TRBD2,TGTGCCAGTATAGGAGCGGGACTACTTTACGAGCAGTACTTC,CASIGAGLLYEQYF
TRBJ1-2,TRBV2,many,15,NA,TGTGCCAGCAGTGAAGCTACGGGGGCTAACTATGGCTACACCTTC,CASSEATGANYGYTF
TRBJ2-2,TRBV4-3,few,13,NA,TGCGCCAGCAGCCAAGGATTCACCGGGGAGCTGTTTTTT,CASSQGFTGELFF
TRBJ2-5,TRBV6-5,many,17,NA,TGTGCCAGCAGTTACTCTTCTTGGCGGGACAGCCAAGAGACCCAGTACTTC,CASSYSSWRDSQETQYF
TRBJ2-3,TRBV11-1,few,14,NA,TGTGCCAGCAGCTTAATACAGGGAAAAGATACGCAGTATTTT,CASSLIQGKDTQYF
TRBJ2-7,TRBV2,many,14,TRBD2,TGTGCCAGCAGTGTTGCGGGAGTCGGTTACGAGCAGTACTTC,CASSVAGVGYEQYF
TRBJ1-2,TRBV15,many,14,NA,TGTGCCACCAGCAGAGATACGGGGATCTATGGCTACACCTTC,CATSRDTGIYGYTF
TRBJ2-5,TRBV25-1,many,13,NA,TGTGCCAGCAGTCGGGACGAGGAAGAGACCCAGTACTTC,CASSRDEEETQYF